The clone carrying this TCR beta chain was seen only a few times. The target antigen is unknown. The sample is drawn from a study of response to subunit inactivated influenza vaccine. Notes on the study in general: Authors proposed each seasonal influenza vaccination draws in few new T cells.

TCRdb fed the RT-PCR reads into MiXCR, producing one record per CDR3 protein. The sample has over 800,000 distinct CDR3 sequences, 21% seen once. The V gene's germline CDR1 is SNHLY and CDR2 FYNNEI. Trimming removed 6 bases from V and 7 bases from J, with 13 bases in between. CDR3 length: 12 amino acids. The sequences come from PBMCs from blood, collected 5 days after vaccination. The sequence derives from a man aged 45-60 years who received an inactivated influenza vaccine. V and J are TRBV2 and TRBJ2-7; D unclear. The CDR3 coding sequence is TGTGCCAGCAGCGAAATTGGTAGAGAGCAGTACTTC. Translated, it gives CASSEIGREQYF.